This T cell receptor beta chain stems from a study of blood T cells in healthy people across ages (dated by TCRdb to about 2015). Regarding the complete study: Template switching captured roughly one uniquely barcoded TCR beta cDNA molecule per two T cells in model experiments. The study analyzed two additional independent replicas of 1 million unique cDNA reads from the same blood draw for two donors, one aged 18 to 29 and one aged 80 or older. To avoid experimental bias, donors of different ages were spread randomly across the sequencing lanes. Donors were grouped into four age groups: young (average 16 years), middle-aged (roughly 37), aged (around 60) and long-lived (around 80). To track age-related changes in TCR beta repertoire diversity, the study relied on deep sequencing normalized with unique cDNA molecular identifiers. What the authors observed across the whole study: Observed TCR beta diversity per million T cells fell roughly linearly with age, and a significant reduction was already apparent by age about 43. Because profiling used bulk unsorted PBMCs, naive and antigen-experienced compartments could not be compared conclusively. Estimates of total diversity based on one million sequenced T cells were considered lower bounds and underestimates. The percentage of naive T cells measured by flow cytometry correlated strongly with observed TCR beta diversity. The long-lived group showed more naive CD4+ T cells, fewer expanded clones and increased TCR diversity than the aged group, suggesting age selection. Because the CMV infection status of the donors was unknown, age-related changes in expanded clonotypes may potentially have been confounded.

The roughly 37 donors, aged about 6 to 100 years, were systemically healthy Caucasian individuals from Russia. Each donor gave about 9.8 milliliters of peripheral blood, drawn into EDTA-treated Vacutainer tubes. Ficoll-Paque density-gradient centrifugation was used to isolate PBMCs, with at least 6.5 million per sample. Total RNA, at least 6 micrograms per sample, was extracted from PBMCs with Trizol reagent. For every donor, flow cytometry on a PBMC aliquot measured the percentage of naive CD45RAhigh/CD27high T cells. Library generation was performed with 5' RACE. The sample was run on an Illumina HiSeq 2500. A second PCR of roughly 7 to 11 cycles was performed with a sample-barcoded 5' primer and a J-beta primer mix. A unique molecular identifier was introduced onto each TCR beta cDNA molecule by a template-switch 5' adaptor carrying 12 random nucleotides. Each sample yielded at least 2.5 million CDR3-containing paired-end reads. First-strand cDNA synthesis was performed from all RNA using the Mint cDNA synthesis kit, with priming by a TRBC-specific oligonucleotide. All cDNA was treated with uracil-DNA glycosylase and then went through a first 18-cycle PCR with the universal primers M1SS and BC2_uni_R. Turning to the authors' computational methods: For normalization, 1 million high-quality reads, each with a distinct molecular identifier, were randomly selected from each sample. Instead of being binned into consensus sequences, reads that shared molecular identifiers were thrown out. MiTCR, with a Q25 quality threshold and the strictest error-elimination algorithm, was used for CDR3 identification, clonotype clustering and error correction. A nonparametric unseen species model with Euler transformation was used to estimate lower-bound total TCR beta diversity. Through fastp at Q25 and MiXCR, TCRdb rebuilt clones from the public reads, retaining in-frame beta chains. Each CDR3 protein appears once, grouped with its most common genes and DNA. The V and J calls shown here were made by TCRdb, not taken from the authors' results. The sample table lists about 1,400,000 distinct CDR3 sequences, approximately 59% of them with a count of one. The top ten clonotypes cover under 8.5% of the sample.

A word on this clonotype: Its antigen has not been determined. Base qualities are not provided; no much larger clone lies one nucleotide away.

What was sequenced was blood. The TCR originated in a man aged 18-30 years in good health.

CDR3 region: CASGSSRGDRLPKQFF. Here is the DNA: TGTGCCAGCGGTTCTTCCCGGGGGGATAGATTACCCAAGCAGTTCTTC. Here the chain combines TRBV7-9 and TRBJ2-1; the central 7 bases match TRBD2. Compared with germline, V lacks 8 bases and J lacks 11 bases; bases without a gene match: 21. Including cysteine and phenylalanine, the CDR3 has 16 amino acids. Only the CDR3 DNA stays, 48 bases, in frame from base 1. For CDR1 and CDR2, the germline V gene (reference sequence) lists SEHNR and FQNEAQ. The full variable domain, with segments outside the CDR3 supplied by the reference TRBV7-9 and TRBJ2-1 proteins, appears as DTGVSQNPRHKITKRGQNVTFRCDPISEHNRLYWYRQTLGQGPEFLTYFQNEAQLEKSRLLSDRFSAERPKGSFSTLEIQRTEQGDSAMYLCASGSSRGDRLPKQFFGPGTRLTVL.